Listed below are T cell receptor beta chains from one sample, sequenced in a study of cytomegalovirus exposure and HLA in healthy donors. Method: immunoSEQ multiplex PCR; TCRdb's copy keeps in-frame clones and lacks some. The sample lists roughly 250,000 clones; roughly two thirds were seen once. Sequenced: PBMCs. The source of these receptors is a female donor in good health and CMV-seronegative. Both conserved end residues are part of each CDR3. A D gene is named only where the DNA matches it firmly. The size field is filled for only some rows; it gives once, few, many or a size class.

D	size	V	J	CDR3	DNA
.	few	TRBV6-1	TRBJ2-1	CASSEMVPSWASTGNEQFF	TGTGCCAGCAGTGAAATGGTTCCGTCTTGGGCCTCCACGGGGAATGAGCAGTTCTTC
.	.	TRBV16	TRBJ1-2	CASSPLGDQGYTF	TGTGCCAGCAGCCCCCTAGGGGATCAGGGCTACACCTTC
.	once	TRBV7-2	TRBJ1-6	CASSLVNRVRAQDSPLHF	TGTGCCAGCAGCTTAGTAAACCGGGTTAGGGCACAGGATTCACCCCTCCACTTT
TRBD1	few	TRBV5-1	TRBJ2-5	CASSPSTGGSQTQYF	TGCGCCAGCAGCCCCTCGACAGGGGGCTCCCAGACCCAGTACTTC
.	.	TRBV7-9	TRBJ1-1	CASSLTIGTPNTEAFF	TGTGCCAGCAGCTTAACAATCGGGACACCGAACACTGAAGCTTTCTTT
.	.	TRBV27	TRBJ2-7	CASSKGLLNEQYF	TGTGCCAGTAGTAAGGGACTCCTTAACGAGCAGTACTTC
TRBD2	.	TRBV9	TRBJ2-1	CASTPNSGSSYNEQFF	TGTGCCAGCACCCCGAATAGCGGGAGCTCCTACAATGAGCAGTTCTTC
.	.	TRBV11-2	TRBJ2-2	CASSVRTQNTGELFF	TGTGCCAGCAGCGTACGGACACAGAACACCGGGGAGCTGTTTTTT
.	.	TRBV15	TRBJ1-5	CATSRGWGGQPQHF	TGTGCCACCAGCAGAGGGTGGGGCGGTCAGCCCCAGCATTTT
.	few	TRBV6-5	TRBJ1-3	CASTRGGSSGNTIYF	TGTGCCAGCACCAGGGGAGGGAGCTCTGGAAACACCATATATTTT
.	.	TRBV2	TRBJ2-5	CASRGRSQETQYF	TGTGCCAGCAGGGGGAGATCCCAAGAGACCCAGTACTTC
TRBD1	.	TRBV12-5	TRBJ1-5	CASGPRVTGNQPQHF	TGTGCTAGTGGTCCGCGCGTGACAGGGAATCAGCCCCAGCATTTT
TRBD1	few	TRBV7-9	TRBJ1-3	CASSFLQGALGSGNTIYF	TGTGCCAGCAGCTTTTTACAGGGGGCGCTGGGCTCTGGAAACACCATATATTTT
.	.	TRBV27	TRBJ2-7	CASSLFPTPNSYEQYF	TGTGCCAGCAGTTTATTTCCTACCCCGAACTCCTACGAGCAGTACTTC
TRBD2	.	TRBV18	TRBJ2-3	CASSPRGGTDTQYF	TGTGCCAGCTCACCTCGGGGGGGGACAGATACGCAGTATTTT
TRBD1	.	TRBV6-6	TRBJ2-3	CASGRGGSLDTQYF	TGTGCCAGCGGACGAGGGGGCTCCTTAGATACGCAGTATTTT
TRBD1	.	TRBV28	TRBJ2-4	CASSNTGGAKNIQYF	TGTGCCAGCAGTAATACAGGGGGAGCCAAAAACATTCAGTACTTC
TRBD1	.	TRBV14	TRBJ1-2	CASRLSGTANYGYTF	TGTGCCAGCAGACTATCCGGGACAGCGAACTATGGCTACACCTTC
.	once	TRBV29-1	TRBJ1-1	CSVDTGTEAFF	TGCAGCGTTGACACGGGGACTGAAGCTTTCTTT
.	few	TRBV14	TRBJ1-4	CASSLQDTNEKLFF	TGTGCCAGCAGCTTACAGGATACTAATGAAAAACTGTTTTTT
TRBD1	.	TRBV6-1	TRBJ2-7	CASSEGTGIYEQYF	TGTGCCAGCAGTGAAGGGACAGGGATCTACGAGCAGTACTTC
.	few	TRBV27	TRBJ2-5	CASSRLSHLETQYF	TGTGCCAGCAGTAGACTATCACACTTGGAGACCCAGTACTTC
.	.	TRBV28	TRBJ1-4	CASGGQTNEKLFF	TGTGCCAGCGGCGGACAGACAAATGAAAAACTGTTTTTT
.	.	TRBV21-1	TRBJ2-3	CASSKFYLLTSGDPSTDTQYF	TGTGCCAGCAGCAAATTCTATCTTCTGACTAGCGGAGACCCTAGCACAGATACGCAGTATTTT
TRBD1	.	TRBV7-6	TRBJ2-3	CASSQGTGGPDTQYF	TGTGCCAGCAGCCAAGGGACAGGGGGCCCAGATACGCAGTATTTT
TRBD2	.	TRBV6-4	TRBJ2-1	CASSGLAGSSYNEQFF	TGTGCCAGCAGTGGACTAGCGGGTAGCTCCTACAATGAGCAGTTCTTC
.	.	TRBV4-1	TRBJ2-3	CASSQAGRTDTQYF	TGCGCCAGCAGCCAAGCGGGTCGTACAGATACGCAGTATTTT
TRBD2	.	TRBV25-1	TRBJ2-7	CASPPIPGTSGRLYEQYF	TGTGCCAGCCCCCCAATACCCGGGACTAGCGGGAGACTCTACGAGCAGTACTTC
.	.	TRBV6-5	TRBJ1-1	CASMRGSNTEAFF	TGTGCCAGCATGAGGGGGTCGAACACTGAAGCTTTCTTT
.	.	TRBV7-9	TRBJ1-3	CSSSPPEDRFPSGNTIYF	TGTTCCAGCAGCCCCCCGGAGGACAGATTTCCCTCTGGAAACACCATATATTTT
.	.	TRBV5-1	TRBJ2-3	CASSSDLRTDTQYF	TGCGCCAGCAGCTCGGACTTACGCACAGATACGCAGTATTTT
.	.	TRBV7-2	TRBJ2-3	CASSLGTGTDTQYF	TGTGCCAGCAGCCTCGGGACTGGCACAGATACGCAGTATTTT
.	few	TRBV5-1	TRBJ2-2	CASSLRPPSNTGELFF	TGCGCCAGCAGCTTGAGACCCCCTAGCAACACCGGGGAGCTGTTTTTT
TRBD1	.	TRBV19	TRBJ2-2	CASSIRQGAGTGELFF	TGTGCCAGTAGTATCAGACAGGGGGCTGGCACCGGGGAGCTGTTTTTT
TRBD2	.	TRBV19	TRBJ2-1	CATRPRAGGDEQFF	TGTGCCACCCGCCCCCGAGCGGGAGGAGATGAGCAGTTCTTC
.	once	TRBV29-1	TRBJ2-1	CSVSSGYYNEQFF	TGCAGCGTTTCCTCGGGGTACTACAATGAGCAGTTCTTC
TRBD2	.	TRBV27	TRBJ2-1	CASSLYTELAGGTFKNEQFF	TGTGCCAGCAGTTTATATACGGAACTAGCGGGAGGAACATTTAAGAATGAGCAGTTCTTC
.	.	TRBV28	TRBJ1-1	CASSLAGAEAFF	TGTGCCAGCAGTTTGGCGGGTGCTGAAGCTTTCTTT
TRBD1	.	TRBV12-5	TRBJ1-3	CASGLVLGQGIIGNTIYF	TGTGCTAGTGGTTTGGTCCTAGGACAGGGTATTATCGGGAACACCATATATTTT
.	.	TRBV6-1	TRBJ2-3	CASSVQGFTDTQYF	TGTGCCAGCAGTGTCCAGGGCTTTACAGATACGCAGTATTTT
TRBD2	.	TRBV25-1	TRBJ2-1	CASSEGGLAASYNEQFF	TGTGCCAGCAGTGAAGGAGGGCTAGCGGCCTCCTACAATGAGCAGTTCTTC
.	.	TRBV6-5	TRBJ1-2	CASSYRDKNYGYTF	TGTGCCAGCAGTTACAGGGACAAAAACTATGGCTACACCTTC
.	.	TRBV10-3	TRBJ1-1	CAISEIDRRMNTEAFF	TGTGCCATCAGTGAAATCGACAGACGCATGAACACTGAAGCTTTCTTT
TRBD1	.	TRBV28	TRBJ1-5	CASSVNRGQRNQPQHF	TGTGCCAGCAGTGTAAACAGGGGGCAGAGGAATCAGCCCCAGCATTTT
.	.	TRBV7-9	TRBJ2-3	CASSSGTDTQYF	TGTGCCAGCAGCTCGGGCACAGATACGCAGTATTTT
.	.	TRBV11-2	TRBJ1-1	CASSRTAFEAFF	TGTGCCAGCAGCCGGACAGCTTTTGAAGCTTTCTTT